This TCR beta chain was observed in a study of blood T cell repertoires in COVID-19. This clone was seen only once. Germline loops: CDR1 SGHRS, CDR2 YFSETQ. The CDR3 spans 17 residues. V was clipped by 1 base and J by 0 bases, with 14 bases between them. Sequencing used immunoSEQ multiplex PCR; TCRdb keeps in-frame clones, though not all of them. The data contain 160,000 or so clones, about 81% of them seen just once; the ten biggest clones take up almost 8.5%. Sequences were obtained from peripheral blood. This receptor was identified in an older woman with acute or convalescent COVID-19. The chain carries TRBV5-1 and TRBJ2-1; TRBD1 is a possible D gene (5 bases). The CDR3 spells CASSLSREFPSYNEQFF. CDR3 nucleotide sequence: TGCGCCAGCAGCTTGAGCAGGGAATTTCCCTCCTACAATGAGCAGTTCTTC.